The source of this TCR beta chain is a study of Ad26.COV2.S vaccination and SARS-CoV-2 variants. Study-level information: Participants got Ad26.COV2.S intramuscularly, once or twice 56 days apart. The study, taken as a whole, reports: Substantial breadth in spike-specific CD8+ and CD4+ T cell responses was reportedly seen after vaccination.

Profiled with immunoSEQ multiplex PCR; TCRdb holds only in-frame clones, not every one. The repertoire has fewer than 500,000 clones, approximately 90% of them found once; the top ten carry over 9%. This clone was observed a single time. Its target is unknown. As for treatment: around 19 received Ad26.COV2.S at low or high dose, single or two shots; roughly 5 received placebo; per-sample allocation not given. Sampling happened 63 days after the first vaccine or placebo injection. Ad26.COV2.S expressed prefusion-stabilized spike from the original Wuhan strain. This clonotype was sampled from a person aged 18-65 years who received the Ad26.COV2.S COVID-19 vaccine or a placebo. The sequencing here drew on peripheral blood, taken in a trial of Ad26.COV2.S vaccine versus placebo.

CDR3 in amino acids: CSVEGPGAVTEAFF. In nucleotides, the CDR3 is TGCAGCGTTGAGGGCCCTGGGGCGGTCACTGAAGCTTTCTTT. The chain recombines TRBV29-1 with TRBJ1-1, with D perhaps TRBD1 (5 bases). CDR1 is SQVTM and CDR2 is ANQGSEA in the germline V gene. The germline V and J ends were trimmed by 3 bases and 4 bases, with 15 bases remaining between them. The CDR3 extends over 14 amino acids.